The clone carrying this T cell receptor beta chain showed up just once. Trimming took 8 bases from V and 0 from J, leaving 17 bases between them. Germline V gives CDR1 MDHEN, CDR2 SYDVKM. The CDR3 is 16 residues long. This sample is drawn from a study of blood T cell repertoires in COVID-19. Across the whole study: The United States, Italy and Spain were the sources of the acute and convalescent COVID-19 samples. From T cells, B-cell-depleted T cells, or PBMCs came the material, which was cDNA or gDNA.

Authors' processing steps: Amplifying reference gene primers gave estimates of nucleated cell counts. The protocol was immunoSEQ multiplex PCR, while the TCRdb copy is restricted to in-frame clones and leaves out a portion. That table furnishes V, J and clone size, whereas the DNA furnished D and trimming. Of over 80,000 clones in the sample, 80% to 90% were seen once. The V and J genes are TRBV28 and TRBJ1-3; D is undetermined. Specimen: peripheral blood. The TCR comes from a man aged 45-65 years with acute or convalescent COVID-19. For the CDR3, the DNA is TGTGCCAGCCTCAGCGGAGGGCGACTCTCTGGAAACACCATATATTTT. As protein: CASLSGGRLSGNTIYF.